A selection of T cell receptor beta chains follows, all from one sample in a study of T cell responses to AZD1222 COVID-19 vaccine. Method: immunoSEQ multiplex PCR; TCRdb's copy keeps in-frame clones and lacks some. The data hold around 31,000 clones, with 90% to 95% observed a single time. The source was peripheral blood, collected on day 0 of AZD1222 vaccination. These receptors were collected from an adult in good health. The CDR3 runs from the conserved cysteine through the conserved F or W. D genes are given only for firm matches. Not all rows give a size; the values are once, few, many and, for expanded clones, a class.

len	v_gene	d_gene	j_gene	abundance	CDR3nt	CDR3aa
15	TRBV19	.	TRBJ1-3	.	TGTGCCAGTACCCCTGGACCCCGCTCTGGAAACACCATATATTTT	CASTPGPRSGNTIYF
15	TRBV14	TRBD1	TRBJ2-2	.	TGTGCCAGCAGCCACAACAGGGGTATCGCCGGGGAGCTGTTTTTT	CASSHNRGIAGELFF
14	TRBV4-1	.	TRBJ2-3	.	TGCGCCAGCAGCCAGACCCCGGCCACAGATACGCAGTATTTT	CASSQTPATDTQYF
14	TRBV7-9	TRBD1	TRBJ1-5	.	TGTGCCAGCAGCCTCGCAGGGGGTAATCAGCCCCAGCATTTT	CASSLAGGNQPQHF
12	TRBV12-3/TRBV12-4	.	TRBJ1-1	.	TGTGCCAGCAGCGGGAGGGGGGCTGGAGCTTTCTTT	CASSGRGAGAFF
16	TRBV5-6	.	TRBJ2-6	.	TGTGCCAGCACCCCCGGAGACCGCTCTGGGGCCAACGTCCTGACTTTC	CASTPGDRSGANVLTF
13	TRBV25-1	.	TRBJ1-1	medium-sized	TGTGCCAGCAAGAGGGGCGGGAACACTGAAGCTTTCTTT	CASKRGGNTEAFF
15	TRBV3-1/TRBV3-2	.	TRBJ2-7	.	TGTGCCAGCAGCCCCTCAGAGACAGATACCTACGAGCAGTACTTC	CASSPSETDTYEQYF
14	TRBV7-9	TRBD1	TRBJ1-1	.	TGTGCCAGCAGGACGGGACAGACGAACACTGAAGCTTTCTTT	CASRTGQTNTEAFF
15	TRBV6-1	.	TRBJ2-7	.	TGTGCCAGCAGTGAATTGGGCCAGCGCTCCTACGAGCAGTACTTC	CASSELGQRSYEQYF
13	TRBV6-5	TRBD1	TRBJ1-2	.	TGTGCCAGCAGTTACGGGACAGCTGGGGGCTACACCTTC	CASSYGTAGGYTF
18	TRBV5-5	.	TRBJ1-5	.	TGTGCCAGCAGCTTGATAGAGGGCGGTACTTATAGCAATCAGCCCCAGCATTTT	CASSLIEGGTYSNQPQHF
14	TRBV5-5	.	TRBJ1-2	.	TGTGCCAGCAGCTTGGAGGGGCAAGTCTATGGCTACACCTTC	CASSLEGQVYGYTF
16	TRBV6-5	.	TRBJ2-3	.	TGTGCCAGCAGTTCGACAGGATTCCATAGCACAGATACGCAGTATTTT	CASSSTGFHSTDTQYF
15	TRBV4-3	TRBD2	TRBJ2-7	few	TGCGCCAGCAGCTTTGGGACTAGCGGTGGGAACGAGCAGTACTTC	CASSFGTSGGNEQYF
17	TRBV14	TRBD1	TRBJ1-1	.	TGTGCCAGCAGCCAAGAGACAACAGGGGCCCTTAACACTGAAGCTTTCTTT	CASSQETTGALNTEAFF
16	TRBV7-2	.	TRBJ1-1	.	TGTGCCAGCAGCTTTAGGGCAGACCGGGATAACACTGAAGCTTTCTTT	CASSFRADRDNTEAFF
18	TRBV11-2	TRBD2	TRBJ2-3	.	TGTGCCAGCAGCTTAGAACGGGGACTAGCTTCAGGACGAGATACGCAGTATTTT	CASSLERGLASGRDTQYF
17	TRBV3-1/TRBV3-2	TRBD1	TRBJ2-4	.	TGTGCCAGCAGCCAGCAACCAGGGGGGACAGGGGGGAACATTCAGTACTTC	CASSQQPGGTGGNIQYF
13	TRBV9	TRBD1	TRBJ2-1	.	TGTGCCAGCAACCTGGGACAGGGCAATGAGCAGTTCTTC	CASNLGQGNEQFF
15	TRBV15	.	TRBJ1-6	.	TGTGCCACCAGCAGAGGCGGGGAATCGAGGTCACCCCTCCACTTT	CATSRGGESRSPLHF
14	TRBV6-1	TRBD1	TRBJ1-5	once	TGTGCCAGCAGTGAAAGGGACAGGGATCAGCCCCAGCATTTT	CASSERDRDQPQHF
13	TRBV7-2	.	TRBJ2-4	.	TGTGCCAGCAGCTCCGGGGGCGAAAACATTCAGTACTTC	CASSSGGENIQYF
15	TRBV6-5	TRBD1	TRBJ1-2	few	TGTGCCAGCAGTCCAGGGACAGGACATAACTATGGCTACACCTTC	CASSPGTGHNYGYTF
18	TRBV15	TRBD2	TRBJ2-1	.	TGTGCCACCAGCAGAGAAATACTAGCGGGCGGCCTGGGAAATGAGCAGTTCTTC	CATSREILAGGLGNEQFF
17	TRBV7-6	.	TRBJ1-3	.	TGTGCCAGCAGCCCCTGGACAGCTTCGAACTCTGGAAACACCATATATTTT	CASSPWTASNSGNTIYF
14	TRBV6-5	.	TRBJ1-4	.	TGTGCCAGCAGTTACGAGAGGGGTAATGAAAAACTGTTTTTT	CASSYERGNEKLFF
14	TRBV2	.	TRBJ1-5	.	TGTGCCAGCAGTGGACAGCTTAGCAATCAGCCCCAGCATTTT	CASSGQLSNQPQHF
17	TRBV18	.	TRBJ2-3	.	TGTGCCAGCTCACCACCGGGCAGGAGCTCTAGCACAGATACGCAGTATTTT	CASSPPGRSSSTDTQYF
13	TRBV27	.	TRBJ1-2	.	TGTGCCAGCAGGAATACAGGATCAGGAGGCTACACCTTC	CASRNTGSGGYTF
16	TRBV9	TRBD2	TRBJ2-3	.	TGTGCCAGCAGCCCCCCCGGGACTAGCGGGGGGGGGACGCAGTATTTT	CASSPPGTSGGGTQYF
12	TRBV14	.	TRBJ2-1	.	TGTGCCAGCAGCCAAATTTGGGCTGAGCAGTTCTTC	CASSQIWAEQFF
16	TRBV9	.	TRBJ2-2	.	TGTGCCAGCAGCGATAGTCGGGACATAGACACCGGGGAGCTGTTTTTT	CASSDSRDIDTGELFF
16	TRBV10-3	.	TRBJ2-1	.	TGTGCCATCAGTGATCTGGTAGGGGGGGCCCACAATGAGCAGTTCTTC	CAISDLVGGAHNEQFF
14	TRBV7-2	.	TRBJ1-1	.	TGTGCCAGCAGCCCCGACAGATTGAACACTGAAGCTTTCTTT	CASSPDRLNTEAFF
15	TRBV27	.	TRBJ1-1	few	TGTGCCAGCAGTTTAAGAGGGGCGCGGGTCACTGAAGCTTTCTTT	CASSLRGARVTEAFF
14	TRBV30	TRBD2	TRBJ2-1	.	TGTGCCTGGGCCCGGGGGGGTGCTAACAATGAGCAGTTCTTC	CAWARGGANNEQFF
15	TRBV9	.	TRBJ2-7	once	TGTGCCAGCAGCGTAGGTAGCGGACCTACCGACGAGCAGTACTTC	CASSVGSGPTDEQYF
17	TRBV3-1/TRBV3-2	TRBD2	TRBJ2-3	.	TGTGCCAGCAGCCCCTCCCCACGCGGGGGGCGGGGGGATACGCAGTATTTT	CASSPSPRGGRGDTQYF
14	TRBV6-4	TRBD1	TRBJ1-1	.	TGTGCCAGCAGCCGGGACAGGGAACCAACTGAAGCTTTCTTT	CASSRDREPTEAFF
14	TRBV27	.	TRBJ2-1	.	TGTGCCAGCATTGGGGGGCCGGGGTCGGGTGAGCAGTTCTTC	CASIGGPGSGEQFF
14	TRBV10-3	TRBD1	TRBJ1-3	.	TGTGCCACCACAGGACAGGGGAACCGAAACACCATATATTTT	CATTGQGNRNTIYF
16	TRBV3-1/TRBV3-2	.	TRBJ2-6	.	TGTGCCAGCAGCCAAGACGTAGCATCTGGGGCCAACGTCCTGACTTTC	CASSQDVASGANVLTF
14	TRBV5-1	.	TRBJ1-1	.	TGCGCCAGCGCAACGCAAACCCTGGGGACTGAAGCTTTCTTT	CASATQTLGTEAFF